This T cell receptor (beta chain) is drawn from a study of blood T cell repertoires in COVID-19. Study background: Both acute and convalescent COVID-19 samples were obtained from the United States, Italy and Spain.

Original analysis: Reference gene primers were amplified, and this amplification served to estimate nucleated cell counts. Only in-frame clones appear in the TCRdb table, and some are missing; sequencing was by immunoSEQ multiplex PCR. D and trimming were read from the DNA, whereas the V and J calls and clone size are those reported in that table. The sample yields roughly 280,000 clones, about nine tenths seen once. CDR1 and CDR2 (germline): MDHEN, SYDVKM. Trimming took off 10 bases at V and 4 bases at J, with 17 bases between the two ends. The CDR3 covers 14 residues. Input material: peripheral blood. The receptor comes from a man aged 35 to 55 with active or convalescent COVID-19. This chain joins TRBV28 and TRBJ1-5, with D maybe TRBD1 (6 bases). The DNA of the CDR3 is TGTGCCACTAGGGGGAGCACCGTAAATCAGCCCCAGCATTTT. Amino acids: CATRGSTVNQPQHF. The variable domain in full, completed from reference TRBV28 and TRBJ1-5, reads DVKVTQSSRYLVKRTGEKVFLECVQDMDHENMFWYRQDPGLGLRLIYFSYDVKMKEKGDIPEGYSVSREKKERFSLILESASTNQTSMYLCATRGSTVNQPQHFGDGTRLSIL.